The 3 T cell receptor beta chains reported below all come from one sample, sequenced in a study of blood T cell repertoires in COVID-19. The repertoire was sequenced with immunoSEQ multiplex PCR; TCRdb's copy has only in-frame clones and lacks some. The sample has over 400,000 clones; roughly nine tenths are singletons. Sequencing was carried out using PBMCs or T cells enriched from blood (not recorded which). The receptor source for this set is a woman aged 55-70 years who had recovered from COVID-19.

This chain links TRBV29-1 with TRBJ1-1; TRBD1 matches at 9 bases. Germline values: CDR1 SQVTM, CDR2 ANQGSEA. This CDR3 has 14 amino acids. The V and J ends lost 4 bases and 6 bases, in that order; junction bases with no gene match: 9. CDR3 nucleotide sequence: TGCAGCGTTGGGAACGGGACAGGGAAGGCTGAAGCTTTCTTT. Its translation: CSVGNGTGKAEAFF.

The CDR3 loop reads CASSPNTGAYEQYF. The CDR3 DNA follows: TGTGCCAGCTCACCCAACACAGGGGCGTACGAGCAGTACTTC. The chain carries TRBV18 and TRBJ2-7; 7 bases are shared with TRBD1. Germline V CDR1 and CDR2: KGHSH, LQKENI. V shed 3 bases, J shed 4 bases, and the junction held 6 bases outside the gene matches. The CDR3 loop spans 14 amino acids.

This chain joins TRBV21-1 and TRBJ2-7; TRBD1, the table's D call, lacks a check against the DNA. TRBV21-1 is assigned pseudogene status. The CDR3 spans 13 residues. In DNA, the CDR3 is TGTGCCAGCATCGGCATAGGGGGCTACGAGCAGTACTTC. It codes for CASIGIGGYEQYF.